Shown below are 31 T cell receptor beta chains from a single sample sequenced in a study of tumor and adjacent non-tumor tissue in lung cancer. The library came from three nested PCR rounds adapted from ARM-PCR protocols. TCRdb analysed the multiplex PCR reads with MiXCR anew, one entry per CDR3 protein. The data hold almost 75,000 distinct CDR3 sequences, with roughly 75% observed a single time. RNA was extracted from bulk tissue without any cell sorting. More than 3 cm separated this lung sample from the edge of the tumor. Input material: distant non-tumor lung tissue. The receptors here all came from a woman aged 45-65 years with non-small cell lung cancer.

In the case of this clonotype: This could be a read error, since a much larger clone is one nucleotide away. The chain has TRBV12-3 or TRBV12-4 and TRBJ1-3, with TRBD1 matching over 8 bases. V gave up 4 bases and J gave up 3 bases; unmatched junction bases: 5. The CDR3 length is 15 residues. DNA of the CDR3: TGTGCCAGCAGTTCGGTCGGGACAGGTGGAAACACCATATATTTT. Its translation is CASSSVGTGGNTIYF.

Comments on this clonotype: A single base separates this from a much larger clone, so it may be a read error. The V and J genes are TRBV12-3 or TRBV12-4 and TRBJ2-7, with D hard to call. The germline V and J ends were trimmed by 6 bases and 2 bases, with 17 bases remaining between them. This CDR3 contains 15 residues. The chain's CDR3 is CASSPEDGPAYEQYF. In DNA, the CDR3 is TGTGCCAGCAGCCCAGAAGATGGGCCGGCCTACGAGCAGTACTTC.

On this clonotype: Its ends do not fully match the called genes, so a read error is possible. V is TRBV12-3 or TRBV12-4 and J is TRBJ2-1; D is perhaps TRBD1 or TRBD2 (5 bases each). The CDR3 extends over 15 amino acids. The CDR3 reads CTSSTTGTPDNGQFF. The DNA of the CDR3 is TGTACCAGCAGCACAACCGGGACGCCAGACAATGGGCAGTTCTTC.

Details on this clonotype: A junction end diverges from the germline sequence, so it may reflect a read error. This rearrangement joins TRBV7-6 to TRBJ1-1; perhaps TRBD1 as D (6 bases). Germline CDR1 SGHVS, CDR2 FNYEAQ. This CDR3 has 15 residues. CDR3 DNA: TGTGCCAGCAGTTTAGACACAGGGAAAGGGACTGAAGCTTTCTTT. Its protein product is CASSLDTGKGTEAFF.

In its sample, this clonotype was seen once. The V call is TRBV29-1, the J call TRBJ2-1, with D unresolved. V dropped 5 bases and J dropped 4 bases, with 15 bases sitting between them. The CDR3 runs to 14 residues. Germline-derived CDR1 and CDR2 are SQVTM and ANQGSEA. The chain's CDR3 is CSVLLYWGYNEQFF. The CDR3 DNA reads TGCAGCGTTCTTTTGTACTGGGGATACAATGAGCAGTTCTTC.

This chain connects TRBV6-4 to TRBJ2-1; D unresolved. Deletions cut 0 bases from V and 9 bases from J, with 9 bases between. The CDR3 runs to 13 residues. CDR1 is MRHNA, CDR2 SNTAGT, per germline. In DNA, the CDR3 is TGTGCCAGCAGTGACTCTATGGGCGGTGAGCAGTTCTTC. Translated: CASSDSMGGEQFF.

Regarding this clonotype: Since no conserved phenylalanine or tryptophan closes the CDR3, a read error is the likely cause. The chain combines TRBV29-1 with TRBJ2-7; D is possibly TRBD1 (6 bases). V was cut by 8 bases and J by 1 base, with 21 bases left in between. The CDR3 has 15 residues. Looked up from germline, CDR1 is SQVTM and CDR2 is ANQGSEA. The CDR3 DNA reads as TGCAGCATCCGGCGAGGGACACGGAGTTCCTACGAGCAGTACTAC. Translated, it gives CSIRRGTRSSYEQYY.

This clonotype was recorded once. V usage is TRBV4-2 and J usage is TRBJ1-6, with D possibly TRBD1 on 5 matching bases. Germline CDR1 and CDR2: LGHNA and YNFKEQ. CDR3 length: 16 residues. CDR3 in amino acids: CVSSPSWTRNNSPLHF. In DNA, the CDR3 is TGTGTCAGTAGCCCAAGCTGGACACGTAATAATTCACCCCTCCACTTT.

In this sample, this clonotype turned up many times. The chain employs TRBV20-1 and TRBJ2-7; 10 positions agree with TRBD2. The V gene end was trimmed by 5 bases and the J gene end by 5 bases; junction bases not matched to a gene: 9. This CDR3 region has 14 residues. CDR1 and CDR2 (germline): DFQATT, SNEGSKA (reference sequence). CDR3 protein: CSARSSGSMDEQYF. The CDR3 nucleotides are TGCAGTGCTCGCTCTAGCGGGAGTATGGACGAGCAGTACTTC.

A note on this clonotype: A much larger clone sits a single nucleotide away, making a read error possible. The J gene is TRBJ2-5, the V gene TRBV12-3 or TRBV12-4; no reliable D call. This CDR3 has 15 residues. Trimming removed 1 base at V and 9 bases at J, with 18 bases between. The CDR3, as DNA: TGTGCCAGCAGTTTAGGAGGCCAGGCAACATGGGCCCAGTACTTC. Encoded protein: CASSLGGQATWAQYF.

This chain connects TRBV29-1 to TRBJ2-4; D is undetermined. Trimming stripped 6 bases from V and 7 bases from J, with 22 bases between. The germline gives CDR1 SQVTM, CDR2 ANQGSEA. This CDR3 contains 15 residues. The CDR3: CSVLLGLGFDNIQYF. The CDR3 coding sequence is TGCAGCGTGCTGCTTGGGTTGGGGTTTGATAACATTCAGTACTTC. Together with reference TRBV29-1 and TRBJ2-4, the CDR3 gives the full variable domain: SAVISQKPSRDICQRGTSLTIQCQVDSQVTMMFWYRQQPGQSLTLIATANQGSEATYESGFVIDKFPISRPNLTFSTLTVSNMSPEDSSIYLCSVLLGLGFDNIQYFGAGTRLSVL.

The gene calls are TRBV29-1 and TRBJ2-7, with 12 positions matching TRBD2. The CDR3 loop spans 13 amino acids. V was clipped by 4 bases and J by 7 bases; unmatched bases: 5. Germline assignment: CDR1 SQVTM and CDR2 ANQGSEA. The CDR3 region has the DNA TGCAGCGTTGCTAGCGGGAGGGCCCGTGAGCAGTACTTC. Protein sequence: CSVASGRAREQYF.

Comments on this clonotype: This may arise from a read error, as a much more abundant clone is one base away. The rearrangement joins TRBV6-1 to TRBJ2-3; 11 nucleotides align to TRBD2. Germline CDR1 is MNHNS and CDR2 is SASEGT. With V trimmed by 5 bases and J by 4 bases, 17 bases remained unmatched. This CDR3 comprises 19 residues. CDR3 bases: TGTGCCAGCAGTCCCCCCCCGACTAGCGGGGACATTAGGGCAGATACGCAGTATTTT. Protein product: CASSPPPTSGDIRADTQYF.

As for this clonotype: One end of the junction fails to match germline, which may point to a read error. The V and J genes are TRBV4-1 and TRBJ2-6; D ambiguous. In germline, CDR1 is MGHRA, CDR2 YSYEKL. This CDR3 is built from 16 residues. The CDR3 DNA reads as TGCGCCAGCAGCCAAGATTGGGCTTCTGGGGTCAACGTCCTGACTTTC. Encoded protein: CASSQDWASGVNVLTF.

On this clonotype: Possible read error: a much larger clone is one base away. This chain connects TRBV20-1 to TRBJ1-5; D may be TRBD1 (5 bases). V lost 2 bases and J lost 0, with 20 bases in between. The CDR3 length is 18 residues. Germline-derived CDR1 and CDR2 are DFQATT and SNEGSKA (reference sequence). The CDR3 here is CSARNWAVGQYSNQPQHF. The CDR3 DNA is TGCAGTGCTAGAAATTGGGCAGTCGGACAATATAGCAATCAGCCCCAGCATTTT.

This clonotype appeared a few times. One junction end does not reproduce the germline sequence, and a read error may be involved. This sequence joins TRBV6-2 or TRBV6-3 and TRBJ1-2; 7 bases agree with TRBD1. The CDR3 contains 14 residues. CDR1 is MNHEY and CDR2 is SVGEGT in the germline V gene. The CDR3, as DNA: TGTGCCAGCAGCCGCGTACAGGGGCAGGATGGCTGCACCTTT. It codes for CASSRVQGQDGCTF.

The V gene is TRBV24-1, the J gene TRBJ2-3, with D unresolved. Germline V gene data show CDR1 as KGHDR and CDR2 as SFDVKD. The CDR3 spans 16 residues. V lost 4 bases and J 2 bases, leaving 15 bases between the germline ends. This chain's CDR3 is CATSDTTAKDTDTQYF. For the CDR3, the DNA is TGTGCCACCAGTGACACGACTGCTAAGGACACAGATACGCAGTATTTT.

On this clonotype itself: A much more abundant neighbour one base away suggests this may be a read error. The chain employs TRBV5-4 and TRBJ2-3, with 7 bases identical to TRBD1. CDR1 SGHNT and CDR2 YYREEE come from the germline V gene (reference sequence). The CDR3 runs to 14 residues. The CDR3 loop is CASTRGQVTGTQYF. For the CDR3, the DNA is TGTGCCAGCACTCGCGGACAGGTCACAGGTACGCAGTATTTT.

On this clonotype: Given the absence of the conserved phenylalanine or tryptophan at the CDR3 end, a read error is likely. The V call is TRBV11-2, the J call TRBJ2-5; D is ambiguous. Trimming pared 5 bases from V and 1 base from J, leaving 8 bases between. CDR3 length: 13 residues. Germline-derived CDR1 and CDR2 are SGHAT and FQNNGV. The CDR3 DNA is TGTGCCAGCAGCGACGGTACCCAAGAGACCCAGTACTTA. It translates to CASSDGTQETQYL.

The chain's CDR3 is CASSEIQAETQYF. In DNA form, the CDR3 reads TGTGCCAGCAGTGAAATACAGGCGGAGACCCAGTACTTC. The gene calls are TRBV6-1 and TRBJ2-5; tentatively, D is TRBD1 (5 bases). The germline CDR1 and CDR2 sequences are MNHNS and SASEGT. The V and J ends lost 2 bases and 5 bases respectively, with 9 bases between them. This CDR3 contains 13 residues.

This clonotype was seen repeatedly, ten times or more. The chain uses TRBV4-3 and TRBJ2-5; D is undetermined. The CDR3 has 14 residues. V was pared by 0 bases and J by 2 bases, with 7 bases between. Germline loops: CDR1 LGHNA, CDR2 YSLEER. The CDR3: CASSQETSQETQYF. DNA of the CDR3: TGCGCCAGCAGCCAAGAAACGTCACAAGAGACCCAGTACTTC.

A remark on this clonotype: Relative to the germline gene, one junction end is altered; a read error may explain this. This chain links TRBV11-2 with TRBJ2-7, with 7 bases identical to TRBD1. The germline gives CDR1 SGHAT, CDR2 FQNNGV. The CDR3 runs 19 residues. The CDR3 loop is CASSLVLTRGPRGHYEQYF. The CDR3 nucleotides read TGTGCCAGTAGCTTAGTCCTTACGAGGGGCCCAAGGGGGCACTACGAGCAGTACTTC.

In regard to this clonotype: With a much larger clone just one base away, this may be a read error. V gene TRBV20-1 combines with J gene TRBJ1-4, with D tentatively TRBD1 (5 bases). Trimming left V 8 bases short and J 8 bases short, with 18 bases between. The CDR3 has 13 residues. Germline V gives CDR1 DFQATT, CDR2 SNEGSKA (reference sequence). This chain's CDR3 is CSTGQDDGEKLFF. CDR3 sequence (DNA): TGCAGTACTGGACAAGACGACGGAGAAAAACTGTTTTTT.

In the case of this clonotype: Mismatch with germline at one junction end may stem from a read error. The chain couples TRBV20-1 to TRBJ1-6, with a weak D call TRBD1 (5 bases). Germline lookup yields CDR1 DFQATT and CDR2 SNEGSKA (reference sequence). This CDR3 region has 16 residues. The CDR3 spells CSVRDLRREYNSPLHF. CDR3 nucleotide sequence: TGCAGTGTTAGAGATTTACGCAGGGAGTATAATTCACCCCTCCACTTT.

This clonotype was picked up many times. This chain uses TRBV20-1 with TRBJ1-4; D is undetermined. Germline CDR1 is DFQATT and CDR2 is SNEGSKA (reference sequence). Trimming stripped 0 bases from V and 5 bases from J, with 7 bases between. The CDR3 has 13 amino acids. In DNA, the CDR3 is TGCAGTGCTAGAGATCGCCTCAATGAAAAACTGTTTTTT. It codes for CSARDRLNEKLFF.

This clonotype was counted between two and nine times. A much larger clone lies one base from this, so it may be a read error. The chain has TRBV10-3 and TRBJ2-2, with 9 nucleotides matching TRBD1. CDR3 length: 15 residues. Germline V lookup: CDR1 ENHRY, CDR2 SYGVKD. CDR3 nucleotides: TGTGCCATTCGTCCCGGGACAGGGATCACCGGGGAGCTGTCTTTT. Protein product: CAIRPGTGITGELSF.

On this clonotype itself: One junction end does not reproduce the germline sequence, and a read error may be involved. The chain uses TRBV6-6 and TRBJ2-2, with D possibly being TRBD2 (5 bases). The CDR3 covers 14 residues. Germline CDR1 and CDR2: MNHNY and SVGAGI (reference sequence). The CDR3 loop reads CARSTLGGTGELLF. The CDR3 bases are TGTGCCCGCAGTACACTAGGCGGCACCGGGGAGCTGCTTTTT.

V is TRBV11-2 and J is TRBJ2-7; possibly TRBD2 for D (6 bases). V was clipped by 9 bases and J by 0 bases, with 21 bases between them. CDR3 length equals 16 residues. Looked up from germline, CDR1 is SGHAT and CDR2 is FQNNGV. CDR3 loop: CARSPMTGGISYEQYF. Here the CDR3 DNA reads TGTGCCAGAAGCCCAATGACTGGCGGGATCTCCTACGAGCAGTACTTC. The full variable domain, rest sourced from reference TRBV11-2 and TRBJ2-7, is EAGVAQSPRYKIIEKRQSVAFWCNPISGHATLYWYQQILGQGPKLLIQFQNNGVVDDSQLPKDRFSAERLKGVDSTLKIQPAKLEDSAVYLCARSPMTGGISYEQYFGPGTRLTVT.

This clonotype was recorded at least ten times. The chain couples TRBV20-1 to TRBJ1-5, with 12 bases identical to TRBD1. V dropped 5 bases and J dropped 1; count of bases not matched to a gene: 9. Looked up from germline, CDR1 is DFQATT and CDR2 is SNEGSKA (reference sequence). This CDR3 has 17 amino acids. The CDR3 DNA is TGCAGTGCTGCTGGGACAGGGGGCGTCCTGAGCAATCAGCCCCAGCATTTT. This translates into CSAAGTGGVLSNQPQHF.

Of note for this clonotype: At one of its ends the junction is not consistent with the germline gene, which may arise from a read error. The rearrangement uses TRBV24-1 and TRBJ1-1, with D possibly TRBD1 on 5 matching bases. CDR1 and CDR2 from the germline V gene are KGHDR and SFDVKD. CDR3 length: 13 residues. The CDR3 region has the DNA TGTGTCACCAGGGCACGGGAAGCCCCTGAAGCTTTCTTT. Translating gives CVTRAREAPEAFF.

On this clonotype: At one boundary the junction diverges from the germline segment, which might be a read error. V usage is TRBV18 and J usage is TRBJ1-1, with D possibly TRBD1 on 6 matching bases. The germline V gene encodes CDR1 KGHSH and CDR2 LQKENI. The CDR3 runs to 16 residues. CDR3 nucleotide sequence: TGTGCCAGCTCACCCCAAAGACAGTTCTGGGACACTGAAGCTTTATTT. This codes for CASSPQRQFWDTEALF. Variable domain in full (rest from reference TRBV18 and TRBJ1-1): NAGVMQNPRHLVRRRGQEARLRCSPMKGHSHVYWYRQLPEEGLKFMVYLQKENIIDESGMPKERFSAEFPKEGPSILRIQQVVRGDSAAYFCASSPQRQFWDTEALFGQGTRLTVV.